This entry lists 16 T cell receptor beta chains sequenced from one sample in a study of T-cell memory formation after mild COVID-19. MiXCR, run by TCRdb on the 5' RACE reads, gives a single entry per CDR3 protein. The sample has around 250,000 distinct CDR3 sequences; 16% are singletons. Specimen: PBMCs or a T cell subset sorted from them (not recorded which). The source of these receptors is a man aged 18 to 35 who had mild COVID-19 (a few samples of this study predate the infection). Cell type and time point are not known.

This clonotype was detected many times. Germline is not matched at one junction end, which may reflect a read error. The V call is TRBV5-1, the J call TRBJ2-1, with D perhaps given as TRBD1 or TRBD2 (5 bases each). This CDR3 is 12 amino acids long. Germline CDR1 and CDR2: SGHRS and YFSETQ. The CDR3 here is CASSLEGNEQFF. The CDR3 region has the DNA TGTGCCAGCAGCTTAGAGGGGAATGAGCAGTTCTTC.

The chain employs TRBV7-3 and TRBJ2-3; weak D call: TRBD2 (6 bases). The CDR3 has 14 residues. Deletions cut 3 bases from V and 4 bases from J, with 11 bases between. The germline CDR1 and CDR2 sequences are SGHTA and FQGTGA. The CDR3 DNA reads TGTGCCAGCAGCTTCCTGGGGGGAGCAGATACGCAGTATTTT. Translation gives CASSFLGGADTQYF.

CDR3 amino acids: CASTLGLAGNEQFF. CDR3 in DNA: TGTGCCAGCACCCTGGGACTAGCGGGCAATGAGCAGTTCTTC. This sequence joins TRBV7-2 and TRBJ2-1; 12 bases align to TRBD2. The CDR3 totals 14 residues. V dropped 7 bases and J dropped 6; count of bases not matched to a gene: 4. The germline CDR1 and CDR2 sequences are SGHTA and FQGNSA.

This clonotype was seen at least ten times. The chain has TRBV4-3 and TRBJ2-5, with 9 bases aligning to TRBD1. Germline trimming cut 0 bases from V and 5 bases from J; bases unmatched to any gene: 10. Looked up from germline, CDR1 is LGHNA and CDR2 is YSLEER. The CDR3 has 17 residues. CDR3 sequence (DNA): TGCGCCAGCAGCCAAGAGGGGGACAGGGAGTGGTCGGAGACCCAGTACTTC. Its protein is CASSQEGDREWSETQYF.

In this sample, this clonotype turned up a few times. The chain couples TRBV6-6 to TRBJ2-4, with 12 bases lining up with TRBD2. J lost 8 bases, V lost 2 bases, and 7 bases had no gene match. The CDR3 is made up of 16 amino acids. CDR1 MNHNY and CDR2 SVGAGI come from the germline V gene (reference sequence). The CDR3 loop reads CASSYGLAGGLDIQYF. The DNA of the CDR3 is TGTGCCAGCAGTTACGGGCTAGCGGGGGGGCTTGACATTCAGTACTTC.

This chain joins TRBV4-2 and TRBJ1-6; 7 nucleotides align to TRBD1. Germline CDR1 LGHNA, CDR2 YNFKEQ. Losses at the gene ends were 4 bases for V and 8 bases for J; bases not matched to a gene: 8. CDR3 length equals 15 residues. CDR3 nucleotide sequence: TGTGCCAGCAGCCTAATCCGGGACAGTGATTCACCCCTCCACTTT. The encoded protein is CASSLIRDSDSPLHF.

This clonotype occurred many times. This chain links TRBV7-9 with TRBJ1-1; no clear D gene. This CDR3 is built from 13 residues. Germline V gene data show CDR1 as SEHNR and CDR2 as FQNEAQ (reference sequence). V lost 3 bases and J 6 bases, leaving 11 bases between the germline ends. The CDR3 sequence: CASSFPGTPEAFF. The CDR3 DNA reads TGTGCCAGCAGCTTCCCCGGCACCCCTGAAGCTTTCTTT. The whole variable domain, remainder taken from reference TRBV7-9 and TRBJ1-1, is DTGVSQNPRHKITKRGQNVTFRCDPISEHNRLYWYRQTLGQGPEFLTYFQNEAQLEKSRLLSDRFSAERPKGSFSTLEIQRTEQGDSAMYLCASSFPGTPEAFFGQGTRLTVV.

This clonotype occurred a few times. This CDR3 is CASSFGGTGSPLHF. In DNA, the CDR3 is TGCGCCAGCAGCTTCGGGGGTACGGGGTCACCCCTCCACTTT. This chain uses TRBV5-1 with TRBJ1-6; possibly TRBD1 for D (5 bases). The CDR3 is made up of 14 amino acids. Germline V gives CDR1 SGHRS, CDR2 YFSETQ. The ends were cut back, 2 bases at V and 10 bases at J, with 13 bases in the middle.

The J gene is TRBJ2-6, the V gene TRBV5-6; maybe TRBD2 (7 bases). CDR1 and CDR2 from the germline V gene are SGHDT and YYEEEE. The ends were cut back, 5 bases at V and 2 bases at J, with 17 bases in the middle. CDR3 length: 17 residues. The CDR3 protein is CASRGGADVAGANVLTF. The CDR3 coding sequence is TGTGCCAGCAGAGGGGGGGCCGACGTGGCTGGGGCCAACGTCCTGACTTTC.

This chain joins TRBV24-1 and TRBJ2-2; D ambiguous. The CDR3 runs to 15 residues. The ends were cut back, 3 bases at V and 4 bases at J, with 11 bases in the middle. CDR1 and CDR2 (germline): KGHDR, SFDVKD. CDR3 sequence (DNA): TGTGCCACCAGTGATACCTCGGCAGGCACCGGGGAGCTGTTTTTT. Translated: CATSDTSAGTGELFF.

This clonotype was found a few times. The CDR3 coding sequence is TGCGCCAGCAGCCAAGATCGGGGCAGGAGTTACGAGCAGTACTTC. This sequence encodes CASSQDRGRSYEQYF. The chain has TRBV4-3 and TRBJ2-7; the D call may be TRBD1 or TRBD2 (5 bases each). The CDR3 totals 15 residues. CDR1 and CDR2 (germline): LGHNA, YSLEER. Trimming removed 0 bases at V and 4 bases at J, with 13 bases between.

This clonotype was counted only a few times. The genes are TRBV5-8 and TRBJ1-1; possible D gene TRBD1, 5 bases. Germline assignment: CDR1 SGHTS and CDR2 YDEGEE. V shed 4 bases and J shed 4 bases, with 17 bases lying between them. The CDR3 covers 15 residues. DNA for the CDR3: TGTGCCAGCAGCCTACAGGCCGGATTGATCACTGAAGCTTTCTTT. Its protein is CASSLQAGLITEAFF.

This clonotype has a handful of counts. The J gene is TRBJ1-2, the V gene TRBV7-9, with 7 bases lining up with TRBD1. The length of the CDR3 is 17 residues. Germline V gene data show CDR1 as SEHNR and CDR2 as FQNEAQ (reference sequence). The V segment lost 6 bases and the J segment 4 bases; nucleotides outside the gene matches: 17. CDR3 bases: TGTGCCAGCAGACACGGACAGGTCCCTGCTGCAGCCTATGGCTACACCTTC. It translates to CASRHGQVPAAAYGYTF. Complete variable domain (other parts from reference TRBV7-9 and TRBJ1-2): DTGVSQNPRHKITKRGQNVTFRCDPISEHNRLYWYRQTLGQGPEFLTYFQNEAQLEKSRLLSDRFSAERPKGSFSTLEIQRTEQGDSAMYLCASRHGQVPAAAYGYTFGSGTRLTVV.

The CDR3 region is CASSEASGGPYEQYF. CDR3 coding DNA: TGTGCCAGCAGCGAGGCTAGCGGGGGGCCCTACGAGCAGTACTTC. The V and J genes are TRBV9 and TRBJ2-7; 11 positions match TRBD2. The CDR3 has 15 amino acids. Germline assignment: CDR1 SGDLS and CDR2 YYNGEE. The V gene end was trimmed by 3 bases and the J gene end by 2 bases; junction bases not matched to a gene: 4.

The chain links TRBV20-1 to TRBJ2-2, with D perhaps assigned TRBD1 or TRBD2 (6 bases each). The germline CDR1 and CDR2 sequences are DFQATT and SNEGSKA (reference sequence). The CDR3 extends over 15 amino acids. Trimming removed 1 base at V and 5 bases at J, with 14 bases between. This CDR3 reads CSARGDTGETGELFF. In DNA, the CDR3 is TGCAGTGCTAGAGGGGACACGGGGGAGACCGGGGAGCTGTTTTTT.

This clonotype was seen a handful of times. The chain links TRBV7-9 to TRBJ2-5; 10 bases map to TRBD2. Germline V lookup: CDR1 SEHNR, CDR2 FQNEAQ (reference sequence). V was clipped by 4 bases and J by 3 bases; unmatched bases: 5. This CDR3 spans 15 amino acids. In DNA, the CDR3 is TGTGCCAGCAGCTGGGGGACTAGCGCGGAAGAGACCCAGTACTTC. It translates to CASSWGTSAEETQYF.